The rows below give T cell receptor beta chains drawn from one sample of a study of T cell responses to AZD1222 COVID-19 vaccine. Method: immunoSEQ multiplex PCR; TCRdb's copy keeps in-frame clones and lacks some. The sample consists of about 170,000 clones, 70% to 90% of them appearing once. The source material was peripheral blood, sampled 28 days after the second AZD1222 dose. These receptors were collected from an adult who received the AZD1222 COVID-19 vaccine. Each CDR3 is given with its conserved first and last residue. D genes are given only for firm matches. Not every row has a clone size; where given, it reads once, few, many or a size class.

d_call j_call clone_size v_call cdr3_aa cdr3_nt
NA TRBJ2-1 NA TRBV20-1 CSARGSRGQFF TGCAGTGCTAGGGGGTCGAGAGGGCAGTTCTTC
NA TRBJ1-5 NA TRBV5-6 CASSFLGLPQHF TGTGCCAGCAGCTTCCTGGGATTGCCCCAGCATTTT
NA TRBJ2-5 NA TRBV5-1 CASSLLSIGKTQYF TGCGCCAGCAGCCTCCTTTCTATCGGGAAGACCCAGTACTTC
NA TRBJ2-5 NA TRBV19 CASSILGSQETQYF TGTGCCAGTAGTATACTGGGGAGCCAAGAGACCCAGTACTTC
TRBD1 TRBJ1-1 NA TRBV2 CASRPRQGSNTEAFF TGTGCCAGCAGACCTCGACAGGGATCGAACACTGAAGCTTTCTTT
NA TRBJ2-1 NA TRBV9 CASSVEGHVGEQFF TGTGCCAGCAGCGTAGAGGGACATGTTGGTGAGCAGTTCTTC
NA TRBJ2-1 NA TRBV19 CASSTRPDNEQFF TGTGCCAGTAGTACCCGTCCCGACAATGAGCAGTTCTTC
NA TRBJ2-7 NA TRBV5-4 CASSPGGRSYEQYF TGTGCCAGCAGCCCCGGTGGCCGCTCCTACGAGCAGTACTTC
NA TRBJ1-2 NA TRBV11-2 CASSLSGVRYGYTF TGTGCCAGCAGCTTATCCGGGGTTCGCTATGGCTACACCTTC
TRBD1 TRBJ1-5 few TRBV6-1 CASSEWDRGDQPQHF TGTGCCAGCAGTGAGTGGGACAGGGGAGATCAGCCCCAGCATTTT
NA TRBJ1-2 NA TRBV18 CASSPPGDSSSYGYTF TGTGCCAGCTCACCACCGGGGGATAGTTCTTCCTATGGCTACACCTTC
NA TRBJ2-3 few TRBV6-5 CASSLDNTDTQYF TGTGCCAGCAGCTTGGACAACACAGATACGCAGTATTTT
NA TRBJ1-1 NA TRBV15 CATSRDRRSEAFF TGTGCCACCAGCAGAGATAGGAGGTCTGAAGCTTTCTTT
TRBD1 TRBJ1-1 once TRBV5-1 CASSLDYGTANTEAFF TGCGCCAGCAGCTTGGATTATGGGACAGCGAACACTGAAGCTTTCTTT
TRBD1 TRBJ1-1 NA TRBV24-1 CATSDLRTGGVTEAFF TGTGCCACCAGTGATCTACGGACAGGGGGTGTCACTGAAGCTTTCTTT
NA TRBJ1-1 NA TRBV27 CASSIPQGEAFF TGTGCCAGCAGTATTCCACAGGGTGAAGCTTTCTTT
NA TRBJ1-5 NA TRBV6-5 CASSSRERDQPQHF TGTGCCAGCAGTTCCCGGGAGAGAGATCAGCCCCAGCATTTT
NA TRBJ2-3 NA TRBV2 CASSVIPDTQYF TGTGCCAGCAGTGTTATCCCGGATACGCAGTATTTT
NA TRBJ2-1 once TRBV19 CASSREGGAFNEQFF TGTGCCAGTAGCAGGGAGGGGGGGGCCTTCAATGAGCAGTTCTTC
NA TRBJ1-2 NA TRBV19 CASNPRGGLDYGYTF TGTGCCAGTAACCCCCGGGGAGGGTTGGACTATGGCTACACCTTC
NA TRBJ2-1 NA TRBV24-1 CATSDYYNEQFF TGTGCCACCAGTGATTACTACAATGAGCAGTTCTTC
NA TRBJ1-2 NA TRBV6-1 CASSETENGYTF TGTGCCAGCAGTGAGACAGAGAATGGCTACACCTTC
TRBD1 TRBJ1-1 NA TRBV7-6 CASSPGTGGNTEAFF TGTGCCAGCAGCCCGGGGACAGGAGGGAACACTGAAGCTTTCTTT
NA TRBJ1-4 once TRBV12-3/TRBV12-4 CASSLAFNEKLFF TGTGCCAGCAGTTTAGCCTTTAATGAAAAACTGTTTTTT
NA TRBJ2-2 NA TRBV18 CASSPGQLNTGELFF TGTGCCAGCTCACCTGGACAGCTGAACACCGGGGAGCTGTTTTTT
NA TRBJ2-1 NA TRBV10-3 CAAQGGTEQFF TGTGCCGCCCAAGGGGGGACTGAGCAGTTCTTC
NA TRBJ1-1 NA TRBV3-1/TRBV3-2 CASYSGRATFF TGTGCCAGCTACAGCGGCAGGGCAACTTTCTTT
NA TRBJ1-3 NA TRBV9 CASSVGWSSGNTIYF TGTGCCAGCAGCGTCGGGTGGAGCTCTGGAAACACCATATATTTT
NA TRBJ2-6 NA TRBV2 CAWEASSLGANVLTF TGTGCCTGGGAGGCCTCTTCTCTTGGGGCCAACGTCCTGACTTTC
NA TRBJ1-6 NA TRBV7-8 CASSHVGRPLHF TGTGCCAGCAGCCACGTGGGGAGACCCCTCCACTTT
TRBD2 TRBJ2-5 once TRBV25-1 CASSEGRLAGGIKETQYF TGTGCCAGCAGTGAAGGTCGTCTAGCGGGGGGGATTAAAGAGACCCAGTACTTC
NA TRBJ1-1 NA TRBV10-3 CAISVRGVNTEAFF TGTGCCATCAGTGTTAGGGGAGTGAACACTGAAGCTTTCTTT
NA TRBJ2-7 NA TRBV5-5 CASSNGANSYEQYF TGTGCCAGCAGCAACGGCGCAAACTCCTACGAGCAGTACTTC
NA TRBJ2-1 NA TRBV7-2 CASSLVVGGQGNEQFF TGTGCCAGCAGCTTAGTTGTGGGGGGGCAGGGCAATGAGCAGTTCTTC
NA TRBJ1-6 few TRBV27 CASSLSRGSPGSYNSPLHF TGTGCCAGCAGTTTATCGAGGGGTTCCCCGGGCTCCTATAATTCACCCCTCCACTTT
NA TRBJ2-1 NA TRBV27 CASSPPGAFSYNEQFF TGTGCCAGCAGCCCCCCGGGGGCTTTCTCCTACAATGAGCAGTTCTTC
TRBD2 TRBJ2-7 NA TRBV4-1 CASSQGWGGYEQYF TGCGCCAGCAGCCAAGGATGGGGGGGCTACGAGCAGTACTTC
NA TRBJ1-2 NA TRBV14 CASSQGGIYGYTF TGTGCCAGCAGCCAAGGCGGGATCTATGGCTACACCTTC
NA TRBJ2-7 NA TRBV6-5 CASSYSGGSYEQYF TGTGCCAGCAGTTACTCTGGGGGCTCCTACGAGCAGTACTTC
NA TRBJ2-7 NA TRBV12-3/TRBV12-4 CASSKARGYEQYF TGTGCCAGCAGTAAAGCGAGGGGGTACGAGCAGTACTTC
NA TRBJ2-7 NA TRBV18 CASSPSIEHEQYF TGTGCCAGCTCACCTTCTATCGAACACGAGCAGTACTTC
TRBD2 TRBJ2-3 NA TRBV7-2 CASSPGLAGGDTQYF TGTGCCAGCAGCCCCGGACTAGCGGGGGGAGATACGCAGTATTTT